This T cell receptor beta chain comes out of a study of T cell changes during pregnancy in multiple sclerosis (dated by TCRdb to the late 2010s). At the level of the whole study: The study looked at changes in the T cell repertoire across pregnancy in women with multiple sclerosis.

Libraries were constructed by the immunoSEQ multiplex PCR assay. This immuneACCESS table, as held by TCRdb, lists in-frame sequences with V and J called but not all clones. Of the missing ones, under half trace to an unresolved V gene in checked studies; the others have no known cause. Here the sample has about 25,000 clones; about nine tenths occur a single time. The ten top clones hold approximately 13% of the sample. In the germline V gene, CDR1 corresponds to MNHNS and CDR2 to SASEGT. The CDR3 numbers 18 residues from cysteine through phenylalanine. Only the CDR3 DNA stays, 54 bases, in frame from base 1. V ends up 2 bases short and J 3 bases short, with an unmatched junction base count of 16. A word on this clone: Its recognized antigen is unknown. Per-nucleotide qualities are absent, and no much larger clonotype sits a single base away. The same CDR3 arises from other DNA sequences in this sample as well.

The sequence was obtained from a female donor in good health, enrolled as a control in a pregnancy study. Sample: CD8+ T cells from peripheral blood mononuclear cells, taken in the first trimester of pregnancy. The rearrangement combines TRBV6-1 with TRBJ2-7; 7 bases in the junction line up with TRBD2. The DNA sequence is given as TGTGCCAGCAGTGAATGGGGGATAGCGGGTCAGAACATCTACGAGCAGTACTTC. This sequence encodes CASSEWGIAGQNIYEQYF.